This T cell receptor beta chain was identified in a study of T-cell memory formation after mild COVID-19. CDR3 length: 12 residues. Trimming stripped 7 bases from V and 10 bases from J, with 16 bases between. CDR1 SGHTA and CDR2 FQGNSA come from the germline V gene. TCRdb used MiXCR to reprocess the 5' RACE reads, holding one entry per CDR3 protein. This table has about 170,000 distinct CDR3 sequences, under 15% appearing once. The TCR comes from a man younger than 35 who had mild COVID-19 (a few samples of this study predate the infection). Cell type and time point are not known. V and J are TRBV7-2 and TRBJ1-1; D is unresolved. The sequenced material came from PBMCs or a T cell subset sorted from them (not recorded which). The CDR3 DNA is TGTGCCAGCACCCTAGGGTGGGAGGGAGCTTTCTTT. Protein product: CASTLGWEGAFF.